The next 32 T cell receptor beta chains were all read from a single sample in a study of shared clonotypes between healthy human individuals (dated by TCRdb to 2018 to 2020). To prepare the library, the immunoSEQ multiplex PCR assay was applied. TCRdb retrieved this table from immuneACCESS and kept in-frame rearrangements only. Not all clones are present; in checked studies, unresolved V genes account for under half, and no reason is known for the remainder. Counted in this sample were a few million clones; 93% of them appeared once. The ten top clones hold around 0.4% of the sample. Material: naive CD4+ T cells from PBMCs. Per the publication, the cell subset or site label means: CD45RA+ positively selected. These receptors were obtained from a man between 18 and 29 years old in good health. Some clones in this sample may be carry-over from other donors' samples.

The chain uses TRBV5-4 and TRBJ1-3; unclear D gene. CDR1 and CDR2 from the germline V gene are SGHNT and YYREEE (reference sequence). The CDR3 loop spans 15 amino acids. V lost 0 bases, J lost 0 bases, and 7 bases lay in between. The CDR3: CASSLAPSSGNTIYF. The CDR3 bases are TGTGCCAGCAGCTTGGCACCGAGCTCTGGAAACACCATATATTTT.

The J gene is TRBJ1-6, the V gene TRBV15; D is uncertain. Trimming stripped 3 bases from V and 10 bases from J, with 10 bases between. The CDR3 sequence is 13 residues long. Germline V gene sequence: CDR1 LNHNV, CDR2 YYDKDF (reference sequence). The CDR3 reads CATSSGLGSPLHF. The CDR3 DNA sequence: TGTGCCACCAGCAGTGGACTGGGATCACCCCTCCACTTT.

This chain connects TRBV7-2 to TRBJ2-3; D possibly corresponds to TRBD2 (7 bases). Germline assignment: CDR1 SGHTA and CDR2 FQGNSA. V shed 1 base and J shed 2 bases, with 10 bases lying between them. The length of the CDR3 is 15 residues. The CDR3 spells CASSLEGGVTDTQYF. The CDR3 DNA reads TGTGCCAGCAGCTTAGAGGGGGGGGTCACAGATACGCAGTATTTT.

To note about this clone: This specimen includes other DNA sequences encoding the same CDR3. The chain combines TRBV5-4 with TRBJ2-7, with 10 bases identical to TRBD1. Germline assignment: CDR1 SGHNT and CDR2 YYREEE (reference sequence). This CDR3 is built from 15 residues. V lost 4 bases to trimming and J lost 4 bases; unmatched junction nucleotides: 8. CDR3 sequence reads: CASSLPGQGLYEQYF. As DNA, the CDR3 is TGTGCCAGCAGCCTACCGGGACAGGGGTTGTACGAGCAGTACTTC.

V is TRBV2 and J is TRBJ1-4, with no clear D. The CDR3 extends over 14 amino acids. Trimming shortened V by 4 bases and J by 4 bases, and 10 bases separated the two germline ends. Germline values: CDR1 SNHLY, CDR2 FYNNEI. CDR3 sequence (DNA): TGTGCCAGCAGTGGTAGGTCCGGTAATGAAAAACTGTTTTTT. Translating gives CASSGRSGNEKLFF.

This sequence joins TRBV7-9 and TRBJ2-1, with D perhaps matching TRBD1 (6 bases). CDR1 and CDR2 (germline): SEHNR, FQNEAQ (reference sequence). Trimming cost V 5 bases and J 8 bases, with 13 bases left between them. The CDR3 spans 13 residues. The CDR3: CASSKGQSDEQFF. In nucleotides, the CDR3 is TGTGCCAGCAGCAAAGGACAGTCGGATGAGCAGTTCTTC.

This chain links TRBV20-1 with TRBJ2-7; D unclear. The CDR3 runs 11 residues. Between the trimmed V and J ends, which lost 6 bases and 6 bases, there was a span of 12 bases. The germline CDR1 and CDR2 sequences are DFQATT and SNEGSKA (reference sequence). The CDR3 DNA is TGCAGTGCCAACACTGGGGTCGAGCAGTACTTC. Its translation: CSANTGVEQYF.

This clone was seen once. The chain has TRBV4-2 and TRBJ2-1; D gene uncertain. Germline values: CDR1 LGHNA, CDR2 YNFKEQ. The CDR3 consists of 14 residues. V was trimmed by 5 bases and J by 0 bases, leaving 8 bases between them. The CDR3 bases are TGTGCCAGCAGCTCGACTCTCTCCTACAATGAGCAGTTCTTC. The encoded protein is CASSSTLSYNEQFF.

The chain combines TRBV9 with TRBJ2-5, with D perhaps assigned TRBD1 or TRBD2 (5 bases each). Between the trimmed V and J ends, which lost 4 bases and 1 base, there was a span of 14 bases. Germline V lookup: CDR1 SGDLS, CDR2 YYNGEE. The CDR3 is 15 amino acids. The CDR3 region has the DNA TGTGCCAGCAGCCCCGGGACGAGCCTCCAAGAGACCCAGTACTTC. This sequence encodes CASSPGTSLQETQYF.

The chain recombines TRBV27 with TRBJ1-1; 7 bases line up with TRBD1. The CDR3 loop spans 15 amino acids. V lost 5 bases, J lost 2 bases, and 8 bases stayed unmatched. Per germline, CDR1 MNHEY and CDR2 SMNVEV (reference sequence). The DNA of the CDR3 is TGTGCCAGCAGTCTCACAGGGGCCACAAACACTGAAGCTTTCTTT. Translation gives CASSLTGATNTEAFF.

The chain has TRBV6-1 and TRBJ1-1, with D tentatively TRBD1 (5 bases). Trimming removed 1 base at V and 3 bases at J, with 15 bases between. There are 16 residues in the CDR3. Germline loops: CDR1 MNHNS, CDR2 SASEGT. CDR3 amino acids: CASSEGISGTYTEAFF. The CDR3 bases are TGTGCCAGCAGTGAAGGCATATCTGGGACCTACACTGAAGCTTTCTTT.

J is TRBJ1-2 and V is TRBV6-1; TRBD1 agrees at 7 bases. CDR3 length: 15 residues. V trimming: 6 bases; J trimming: 4 bases; junction bases outside the gene matches: 11. Germline V gives CDR1 MNHNS, CDR2 SASEGT. The CDR3 nucleotides read TGTGCCAGCAGGGTCGAGAGGGGGCTATTCTATGGCTACACCTTC. It is translated as CASRVERGLFYGYTF.

The chain links TRBV25-1 to TRBJ2-1; 7 bases agree with TRBD1. The CDR3 extends over 12 amino acids. In germline, CDR1 is MGHDK, CDR2 SYGVNS. The V and J ends lost 11 bases and 7 bases, in that order; junction bases with no gene match: 8. This chain's CDR3 is CASGYRGNEQFF. CDR3 nucleotide sequence: TGTGCCTCCGGGTACAGGGGAAATGAGCAGTTCTTC.

Turning to this clone: Other DNA sequences in this sample translate to the same CDR3. This sequence joins TRBV6-1 and TRBJ2-7; tentatively, D is TRBD1 (6 bases). Trimming took 6 bases from V and 0 from J, leaving 9 bases between them. The length of the CDR3 is 13 residues. Germline V gene lookup returns CDR1 MNHNS and CDR2 SASEGT. The CDR3: CASRTGSSYEQYF. The CDR3 nucleotides read TGTGCCAGCAGGACAGGCAGCTCCTACGAGCAGTACTTC.

The genes are TRBV9 and TRBJ2-3; 10 nucleotides align to TRBD2. V lost 0 bases, J lost 1 base, and 11 bases stayed unmatched. Germline CDR1 SGDLS, CDR2 YYNGEE. The CDR3 sequence is 19 residues long. This CDR3 reads CASSVERAGGVPGTDTQYF. CDR3 in DNA: TGTGCCAGCAGCGTAGAGAGAGCGGGAGGGGTTCCGGGCACAGATACGCAGTATTTT.

This chain connects TRBV25-1 to TRBJ2-7; 8 bases are shared with TRBD2. Germline V gives CDR1 MGHDK, CDR2 SYGVNS. Trimming cost V 4 bases and J 6 bases; bases outside gene matches: 5. The CDR3 covers 13 residues. CDR3 in amino acids: CASSGTSRFEQYF. In DNA form, the CDR3 reads TGTGCCAGCAGTGGGACTAGCAGGTTCGAGCAGTACTTC.

This clone was counted once. The chain uses TRBV11-2 and TRBJ2-7; 7 bases line up with TRBD2. V was pared by 8 bases and J by 3 bases, with 10 bases of the junction left unmatched. Germline lookup yields CDR1 SGHAT and CDR2 FQNNGV. This CDR3 has 14 residues. As DNA, the CDR3 is TGTGCCAGCGGCGGCGGGACTAACTTCTACGAGCAGTACTTC. Translation gives CASGGGTNFYEQYF.

Concerning this clone: Other DNA variants within this sample encode the same CDR3. This chain uses TRBV5-1 with TRBJ2-1; 8 nucleotides line up with TRBD2. Germline V CDR1 and CDR2: SGHRS, YFSETQ. Losses at the gene ends were 0 bases for V and 0 bases for J; bases not matched to a gene: 5. The CDR3 loop spans 17 amino acids. CDR3 protein: CASSLGGTSASYNEQFF. The DNA of the CDR3 is TGCGCCAGCAGCTTGGGGGGGACTAGTGCCTCCTACAATGAGCAGTTCTTC.

The chain is built from TRBV7-3 and TRBJ1-6; unclear D gene. This CDR3 region has 13 residues. Trimming left V 4 bases short and J 10 bases short, with 11 bases between. Germline V lookup: CDR1 SGHTA, CDR2 FQGTGA. CDR3 DNA: TGTGCCAGCAGCTCAACCGATGGCTCACCCCTCCACTTT. Its translation is CASSSTDGSPLHF.

CDR3 amino acids: CASRELAETDTQYF. As DNA, the CDR3 is TGTGCCAGCAGGGAGCTAGCGGAAACAGATACGCAGTATTTT. V and J are TRBV7-9 and TRBJ2-3; TRBD2 aligns across 7 bases. Trimming at V came to 6 bases and at J to 3 bases, leaving 6 bases not matched to a gene. CDR1 is SEHNR, CDR2 FQNEAQ, per germline (reference sequence). The CDR3 has 14 residues.

The chain links TRBV5-1 to TRBJ2-7; TRBD2 matches 10 bases. The germline V gene has CDR1 SGHRS and CDR2 YFSETQ. This CDR3 contains 15 residues. Losses at the gene ends were 5 bases for V and 1 base for J; bases not matched to a gene: 6. The CDR3 DNA reads TGCGCCAGCAGTTATCTAGCGGGAGCATCCTACGAGCAGTACTTC. This sequence encodes CASSYLAGASYEQYF.

V gene TRBV6-5 combines with J gene TRBJ2-1; 9 bases match TRBD1. CDR3 length: 15 residues. With V trimmed by 5 bases and J by 7 bases, 9 bases remained unmatched. CDR1 is MNHEY and CDR2 is SVGAGI in the germline V gene. The CDR3 is CASSRSGQGGNEQFF. CDR3 bases: TGTGCCAGCAGTCGTTCGGGACAGGGAGGAAATGAGCAGTTCTTC.

This clone was picked up one time. A read error may account for a junction end that differs from germline. The chain carries TRBV28 and TRBJ1-2; possible D gene TRBD1, 6 bases. Germline assignment: CDR1 MDHEN and CDR2 SYDVKM. The CDR3 is 13 residues long. CDR3 sequence (DNA): TGTGCCAGCAGAAGTAACAGGGAGATTCGTCGGGCCTTC. It yields the protein CASRSNREIRRAF.

V gene TRBV5-1 combines with J gene TRBJ1-1; D is ambiguous. V lost 4 bases, J lost 1 base, and 11 bases lay in between. The germline gives CDR1 SGHRS, CDR2 YFSETQ. This CDR3 has 14 residues. CDR3 sequence reads: CASSTGRENTEAFF. CDR3 in DNA: TGCGCCAGCAGCACTGGACGGGAGAACACTGAAGCTTTCTTT.

The chain employs TRBV7-2 and TRBJ1-2; the D is unclear. The CDR3 sequence is 11 residues long. In germline, CDR1 is SGHTA, CDR2 FQGNSA. V shed 5 bases and J shed 4 bases, with 5 bases lying between them. The CDR3 DNA is TGTGCCAGCAGCAGACTCTATGGCTACACCTTC. It specifies CASSRLYGYTF.

The chain couples TRBV6-5 to TRBJ2-7; TRBD1 matches at 8 bases. The CDR3 runs to 15 residues. Germline assignment: CDR1 MNHEY and CDR2 SVGAGI. Germline trimming cut 3 bases from V and 6 bases from J; bases unmatched to any gene: 10. CDR3 bases: TGTGCCAGCAGTTATTACGGGACAGGATCGACCGAGCAGTACTTC. Amino acids: CASSYYGTGSTEQYF.

The chain carries TRBV6-1 and TRBJ1-1, with D unclear. The CDR3 contains 15 residues. V gave up 3 bases and J gave up 4 bases, with 15 bases separating them. CDR1 is MNHNS, CDR2 SASEGT, per germline. CDR3: CASSDYLPRSTEAFF. The CDR3 nucleotides read TGTGCCAGCAGTGACTATCTACCGCGGTCCACTGAAGCTTTCTTT.

V usage is TRBV9 and J usage is TRBJ1-2, with 7 bases aligning to TRBD1. This CDR3 has 16 amino acids. CDR1 and CDR2 from the germline V gene are SGDLS and YYNGEE. Unmatched junction bases numbered 9, after V lost 0 bases and J lost 4 bases. CDR3 nucleotide sequence: TGTGCCAGCAGCGTAGGGTATCGGCAGGGGGGCTATGGCTACACCTTC. Protein sequence: CASSVGYRQGGYGYTF.

Turning to this clone: Other nucleotide sequences in the sample specify the same CDR3. The CDR3 coding sequence is TGTGCCTGGAGTTCGGCCTACGAGCAGTACTTC. Translated: CAWSSAYEQYF. This chain links TRBV30 with TRBJ2-7; no reliable D call. The CDR3 is 11 amino acids. Germline assignment: CDR1 GTSNPN and CDR2 SVGIG (reference sequence). Trimming took off 2 bases at V and 2 bases at J, with 4 bases between the two ends.

V gene TRBV11-3 combines with J gene TRBJ2-1; a possible D gene is TRBD1 (5 bases). V shed 0 bases and J shed 8 bases, with 14 bases lying between them. CDR3 length equals 15 residues. Germline V CDR1 and CDR2: SGHNT, YENEEA. CDR3 bases: TGTGCCAGCAGCTTAGAAGTAGCAGGGCAGGATGAGCAGTTCTTC. As protein: CASSLEVAGQDEQFF.

V usage is TRBV5-1 and J usage is TRBJ2-2; D is unclear. The germline V gene encodes CDR1 SGHRS and CDR2 YFSETQ. The CDR3 is made up of 18 amino acids. V was cut by 2 bases and J by 4 bases, with 21 bases left in between. The CDR3 loop reads CASSFLARPGPLTGELFF. The CDR3 coding sequence is TGCGCCAGCAGCTTCCTGGCTCGACCCGGCCCCCTCACCGGGGAGCTGTTTTTT.

The count of this clone is one. V usage is TRBV14 and J usage is TRBJ2-5; TRBD1 might be the D (5 bases). The germline gives CDR1 SGHDN, CDR2 FVKESK. Trimming cost V 1 base and J 7 bases, with 10 bases left between them. The CDR3 covers 13 residues. DNA for the CDR3: TGTGCCAGCAGCCAAGGGAAAGGGGCGACCCAGTACTTC. Its protein product is CASSQGKGATQYF.